What follows is one TCR beta chain and its context. The target antigen is unknown. Noted treatment: some 19 received Ad26.COV2.S at low or high dose, single or two shots; about 5 received placebo; per-sample allocation not given. The samples were gathered on day 63 after the first injection of vaccine or placebo. CDR1 MNHEY and CDR2 SVGAGI come from the germline V gene. The trim removed 4 bases at V and 7 bases at J, leaving 5 bases unmatched. This CDR3 is built from 13 residues. Measured with immunoSEQ multiplex PCR; TCRdb has only the in-frame clones, and not every one. The sample includes about 350,000 clones, approximately 81% of them seen just once. This sample is part of a study of Ad26.COV2.S vaccination and SARS-CoV-2 variants. Study in general: Into the muscle, Ad26.COV2.S was dosed once or twice, 56 days apart. Notes on the study in general: Similar non-spike TCR breadth was seen in vaccine and placebo recipients. The study found higher spike-specific TCR breadth in vaccine than placebo recipients.

The chain combines TRBV6-5 with TRBJ2-7, with 9 bases fitting TRBD1. The material sequenced was peripheral blood, taken in a trial of Ad26.COV2.S vaccine versus placebo. The receptor comes from a person aged 18 to 59 who received the Ad26.COV2.S COVID-19 vaccine or a placebo. CDR3 nucleotide sequence: TGTGCCAGCAGTTCACAGGGGGCATGGGAGCAGTACTTC. It is translated as CASSSQGAWEQYF.